This T cell receptor (beta chain) originates from a study of T-cell reconstitution after alpha-beta-depleted transplantation in children. Study results and limitations: Some patients' high day-60 TCRbeta diversity was attributed to recipient cells surviving conditioning. In patients about two months after transplant, alpha-beta T cells reportedly arose from several hundred expanded graft clones. Counts and diversity of T cells one year after transplant came mostly from newly produced T cells.

Remarks on this clonotype: Its antigen is not identified.

For TCRbeta, the library was prepared with unique molecular identifiers. TCRdb independently ran MiXCR on the PCR reads; one entry per CDR3 protein. Among fewer than 700,000 distinct CDR3 sequences, around 13% were seen once, and the ten largest hold around 2%. J gave up 6 bases and V 4 bases, and 7 bases lay outside the gene matches. In germline, CDR1 is DFQATT, CDR2 SNEGSKA (reference sequence). The CDR3 totals 14 residues. This TCR was sampled from a male patient younger than 18 who had a stem cell transplant for acute myeloid leukemia, so the T cells may come from the graft donor. J is TRBJ2-7 and V is TRBV20-1, with 12 nucleotides matching TRBD1. Sequenced here: PBMCs, mostly from graft donor cells, sampled 360 days after TCRalphabeta/CD19-depleted stem cell transplant. CDR3 in amino acids: CSAITGQGAGEQYF. The CDR3 coding sequence is TGCAGTGCTATCACGGGACAGGGGGCAGGCGAGCAGTACTTC.